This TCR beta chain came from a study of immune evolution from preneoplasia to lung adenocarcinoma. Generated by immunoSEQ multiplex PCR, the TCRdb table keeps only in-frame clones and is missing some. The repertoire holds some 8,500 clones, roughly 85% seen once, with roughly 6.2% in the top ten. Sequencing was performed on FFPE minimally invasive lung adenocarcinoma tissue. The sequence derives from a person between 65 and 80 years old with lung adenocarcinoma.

The CDR3 coding sequence is TGTGCCAGCAGCAAACGGCTTCTGGGGGAGACCCAGTACTTC. Encoded protein: CASSKRLLGETQYF. The chain links TRBV7-2 to TRBJ2-5; D ambiguous. This CDR3 region has 14 residues. CDR1 and CDR2 (germline): SGHTA, FQGNSA. Trimming cost V 5 bases and J 5 bases, with 15 bases left between them.